This entry is about one T cell receptor (beta chain). The antigen it binds to is not known. No base-level quality is on record; no much larger clone is a single base apart. TCRbeta CDR3 regions were amplified from genomic DNA using the immunoSEQ Assay, a bias-controlled multiplex PCR. The study's own analysis went as follows. Nucleated cell counts per sample were estimated from amplification of reference gene primers within the assay. To quantify the absolute abundance of each unique TCRbeta CDR3 rearrangement, sequence reads were collapsed and filtered. Productive Simpson clonality was computed per sample as the square root of Simpson's diversity index over productive rearrangements. The source is immuneACCESS, and TCRdb retained only in-frame sequences with V and J called. Part of the clones is not carried over; for the studies checked, unresolved V genes explain less than half of this, and the remainder is unexplained. V, J and clone size derive from that table, while D and trimming were established from the DNA sequence. This sample holds 65,000 to 90,000 clones; approximately 90% were observed only once. The ten largest make up under 7.5% of the sample.

Collaborating institutions collected whole blood in K2EDTA tubes following their own protocols. Collaborator samples were shipped for TCRbeta analysis as frozen whole blood, isolated PBMCs, or DNA extracted from either sample type. This specimen belongs to a study of blood T cell repertoires in COVID-19 (dated by TCRdb to 2020 to 2021). At the level of the whole study: Samples covering the acute and convalescent phases of COVID-19 were provided by collaborators in the United States, Italy and Spain. The prospective study material was composed of cDNA or gDNA derived from T cells, B-cell-depleted T cells, or PBMCs. The dataset comprised deeply sampled blood TCRbeta repertoires from subjects exposed to, actively infected with, or recovered from COVID-19. A freely available public database, intended as a resource for researchers studying the immune response to SARS-CoV-2, is where the repertoires were released. Samples were obtained from the ongoing ImmuneRACE study (first 160 participants) and from 1,254 subjects provided by 6 global collaborators. Nearly every sample came with metadata listing a de-identified subject ID, COVID-19 status, age in years and sex. HLA class I and class II types, where available, came from metadata supplied by the sample provider rather than from assay-based typing.

The CDR3 numbers 17 residues from cysteine through phenylalanine. The CDR3 DNA has 51 bases and is translated from base 1. CDR1 and CDR2, per the germline V gene, are MRHNA and SNTAGT. Compared with germline, V lacks 3 bases and J lacks 0 bases; bases without a gene match: 10. General study outcomes and caveats: The amount of clinical and demographic metadata varied by source and participant and was provided uncurated.

The rearrangement combines TRBV6-4 with TRBJ1-1, and TRBD1 matches 7 of the central bases. Sequencing was performed on peripheral blood. The TCR sequence derives from a woman older than 75 with acute or convalescent COVID-19. CDR3 reads: CASSELTGEVMNTEAFF. The DNA is as follows: TGTGCCAGCAGTGAATTAACAGGGGAGGTCATGAACACTGAAGCTTTCTTT.